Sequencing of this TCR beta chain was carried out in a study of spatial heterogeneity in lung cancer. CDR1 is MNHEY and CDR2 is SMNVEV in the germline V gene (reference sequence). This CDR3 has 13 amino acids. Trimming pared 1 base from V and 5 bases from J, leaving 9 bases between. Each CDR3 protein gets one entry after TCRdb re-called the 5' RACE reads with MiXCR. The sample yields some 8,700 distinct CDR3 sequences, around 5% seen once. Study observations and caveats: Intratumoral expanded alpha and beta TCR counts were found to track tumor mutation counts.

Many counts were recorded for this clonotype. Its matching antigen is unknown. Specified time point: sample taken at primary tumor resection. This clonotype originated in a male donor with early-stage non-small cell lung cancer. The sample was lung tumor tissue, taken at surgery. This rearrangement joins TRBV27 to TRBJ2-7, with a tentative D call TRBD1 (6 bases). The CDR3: CASSLFGQHEQYF. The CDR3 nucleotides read TGTGCCAGCAGTTTATTTGGACAGCACGAGCAGTACTTC.